This passage covers 4 T cell receptor beta chains from one sample sequenced in a study of CD8+ T cells in alopecia areata. Reverse transcription of extracted RNA yielded cDNA, which provided the sequencing template. Produced via immunoSEQ multiplex PCR; TCRdb's table is partial and in-frame only. The sample comprises 150,000 to 200,000 clones, roughly three fifths of which are singletons, and around 12% rests with the top ten. Specified treatment: oral pan-JAK inhibitor, 5-10 mg twice daily. This material consisted of CD8+ T cells sorted from blood, taken at week 24, from a patient treated with tofacitinib. All receptors come from a human donor with alopecia areata.

The V call is TRBV19, the J call TRBJ2-7, with 9 nucleotides matching TRBD1. Per the germline V gene, CDR1 is LNHDA and CDR2 is SQIVND (reference sequence). The CDR3 spans 14 residues. V trimming: 5 bases; J trimming: 4 bases; junction bases outside the gene matches: 6. This CDR3 reads CASSSRTGDYEQYF. The CDR3 nucleotides are TGTGCCAGTAGTTCCAGGACAGGGGATTACGAGCAGTACTTC.

This rearrangement joins TRBV4-1 to TRBJ1-5; 7 bases agree with TRBD1. J was trimmed by 6 bases and V by 1 base; bases with no gene match: 3. This CDR3 region has 14 residues. Germline V gives CDR1 MGHRA, CDR2 YSYEKL. CDR3 coding DNA: TGCGCCAGCAGCCAAGGACAGGGAGGTCAGCCCCAGCATTTT. Translation: CASSQGQGGQPQHF.

J is TRBJ1-5 and V is TRBV7-9; 7 nucleotides line up with TRBD1. The germline CDR1 and CDR2 sequences are SEHNR and FQNEAQ (reference sequence). The CDR3 has 15 amino acids. V shed 2 bases and J 3 bases; nucleotides not matched to a gene: 4. The CDR3 DNA reads TGTGCCAGCAGCTTAAGTGGACAGGACAATCAGCCCCAGCATTTT. Translated, it gives CASSLSGQDNQPQHF.

The V call is TRBV7-8, the J call TRBJ1-1; 9 nucleotides match TRBD1. V lost 7 bases and J lost 5; bases outside the gene matches: 11. Germline V gene sequence: CDR1 SGHVS, CDR2 FQNEAQ. The CDR3 totals 15 residues. The CDR3 region is CASTLSGTGITEAFF. Here the CDR3 DNA reads TGTGCCAGCACCCTTAGCGGGACAGGGATAACTGAAGCTTTCTTT.